The 15 T cell receptor beta chains given below trace back to one sample, sequenced in a study of shared clonotypes between healthy human individuals. TCRdb keeps only in-frame clones here, not all; method: immunoSEQ multiplex PCR. The table records under 120,000 clones, less than 80% of them present only once. The sample comprised memory CD8+ T cells sorted from blood. Subset specified: CD45RO+ cells pooled with CCR7-negative TemRA cells. These receptors came from a woman aged 30 to 39 in good health.

Concerning this clone: The identical CDR3 is also encoded by other nucleotide sequences in the sample. This CDR3 reads CASSLGGGDTDTQYF. As DNA, the CDR3 is TGTGCCAGCAGTTTGGGCGGGGGGGACACAGATACGCAGTATTTT. The chain recombines TRBV28 with TRBJ2-3; 9 bases are a match to TRBD2. Germline CDR1 reads MDHEN; CDR2 reads SYDVKM. V gave up 3 bases and J gave up 2 bases; unmatched junction bases: 3. The CDR3 loop spans 15 amino acids.

Only a few counts were recorded for this clone. This chain links TRBV28 with TRBJ2-2; TRBD2 matches 8 bases. Germline V CDR1 and CDR2: MDHEN, SYDVKM. The V gene end was trimmed by 5 bases and the J gene end by 3 bases; junction bases not matched to a gene: 5. The CDR3 contains 15 residues. This CDR3 reads CASSKLAVDTGELFF. The CDR3 DNA follows: TGTGCCAGCAGTAAACTAGCGGTCGACACCGGGGAGCTGTTTTTT. The full variable domain, in which reference TRBV28 and TRBJ2-2 provide the parts outside the CDR3, is DVKVTQSSRYLVKRTGEKVFLECVQDMDHENMFWYRQDPGLGLRLIYFSYDVKMKEKGDIPEGYSVSREKKERFSLILESASTNQTSMYLCASSKLAVDTGELFFGEGSRLTVL.

The chain uses TRBV5-1 and TRBJ2-7; D is unclear. CDR1 is SGHRS, CDR2 YFSETQ, per germline. Trimming left V 0 bases short and J 2 bases short, with 3 bases between. This CDR3 is 12 amino acids long. This CDR3 is CASSLVPYEQYF. The CDR3 nucleotides are TGCGCCAGCAGCTTGGTGCCCTACGAGCAGTACTTC.

The gene calls are TRBV5-6 and TRBJ2-3; D is tentatively TRBD1 or TRBD2 (5 bases each). The V end lost 6 bases, the J end lost 4 bases, and 27 bases lay between the germline ends. Looked up from germline, CDR1 is SGHDT and CDR2 is YYEEEE. The CDR3 runs 18 residues. As DNA, the CDR3 is TGTGCCAGCACAACGGCGCCGGGGACCCGTTACGTGTCAGATACGCAGTATTTT. This gives the protein CASTTAPGTRYVSDTQYF.

A few counts support this clone. This chain joins TRBV29-1 and TRBJ1-4; D possibly corresponds to TRBD1 (5 bases). The ends were cut back, 4 bases at V and 0 bases at J, with 12 bases in the middle. Germline assignment: CDR1 SQVTM and CDR2 ANQGSEA. This CDR3 comprises 15 residues. The CDR3 DNA reads as TGCAGCGTTGTATTCTGGGGCGCAACTAATGAAAAACTGTTTTTT. Translating it yields CSVVFWGATNEKLFF.

V gene TRBV10-1 combines with J gene TRBJ2-2; TRBD2 matches 10 bases. Germline V CDR1 and CDR2: WNHNN, SYGVQD (reference sequence). The CDR3 is 16 residues long. J lost 1 base, V lost 6 bases, and 5 bases had no gene match. The CDR3 sequence is CASSSWTSGNTGELFF. The CDR3 coding sequence is TGCGCCAGCAGCTCTTGGACTAGCGGGAACACCGGGGAGCTGTTTTTT.

The chain combines TRBV27 with TRBJ2-5; D might be TRBD1 or TRBD2, each matching 5 bases. The J call is uncertain, as TRBJ2-7 better fits the DNA end. Germline CDR1 reads MNHEY; CDR2 reads SMNVEV (reference sequence). The length of the CDR3 is 14 residues. CDR3 loop: CASSSTGTTYEQYF. The CDR3 DNA is TGTGCCAGCAGTTCAACCGGGACGACCTACGAGCAGTACTTC.

CDR3 nucleotides: TGTGCCAGCAGTTTGACTAGCGGCTACAATGAGCAGTTCTTC. Translated: CASSLTSGYNEQFF. The chain combines TRBV6-6 with TRBJ2-1; 9 nucleotides match TRBD2. V trimming: 4 bases; J trimming: 3 bases; junction bases outside the gene matches: 1. This CDR3 region has 14 residues. Germline-derived CDR1 and CDR2 are MNHNY and SVGAGI (reference sequence).

The chain is built from TRBV6-1 and TRBJ1-2; 8 nucleotides agree with TRBD1. The length of the CDR3 is 17 residues. V lost 2 bases and J lost 0; bases outside the gene matches: 8. Germline CDR1 reads MNHNS; CDR2 reads SASEGT. DNA for the CDR3: TGTGCCAGCAGTGAAACACGGACAGGGTTAGCTAACTATGGCTACACCTTC. Protein sequence: CASSETRTGLANYGYTF.

The genes are TRBV7-6 and TRBJ2-7, with 12 bases lining up with TRBD2. The CDR3 loop spans 19 amino acids. The trim removed 5 bases at V and 0 bases at J, leaving 14 bases unmatched. Germline CDR1 and CDR2: SGHVS and FNYEAQ. In DNA form, the CDR3 reads TGTGCCAGCAGCCGATCGGGACTAGCGGGTTGGGGGAGCTCCTACGAGCAGTACTTC. Protein product: CASSRSGLAGWGSSYEQYF.

This clone appeared a single time. V gene TRBV10-2 combines with J gene TRBJ2-5; the D is unclear. Germline V CDR1 and CDR2: WSHSY, SAAADI. The CDR3 sequence is 14 residues long. The V end lost 0 bases, the J end lost 7 bases, and 12 bases lay between the germline ends. The DNA for the CDR3 is TGCGCCAGCAGTGAGTCGGTCCTATCGGGGACCCAGTACTTC. Translation: CASSESVLSGTQYF.

V and J are TRBV25-1 and TRBJ2-5; possibly TRBD1 or TRBD2 for D (6 bases each). V lost 3 bases and J 11 bases, leaving 19 bases between the germline ends. CDR1 MGHDK and CDR2 SYGVNS come from the germline V gene. This CDR3 is built from 14 residues. The CDR3 nucleotides read TGTGCCAGCAGTGAGGGGGGCACCCTGAGGGAGCAGTACTTC. It specifies CASSEGGTLREQYF. Looking up the rest from reference TRBV25-1 and TRBJ2-5 gives the full variable domain: EADIYQTPRYLVIGTGKKITLECSQTMGHDKMYWYQQDPGMELHLIHYSYGVNSTEKGDLSSESTVSRIRTEHFPLTLESARPSHTSQYLCASSEGGTLREQYFGPGTRLLVL.

This clone was observed a single time. This chain uses TRBV11-2 with TRBJ2-7; possibly TRBD1 or TRBD2 for D (6 bases each). V shed 4 bases and J shed 0 bases, with 22 bases lying between them. The CDR3 loop spans 18 amino acids. Germline V gives CDR1 SGHAT, CDR2 FQNNGV. This CDR3 reads CASSSLPRDTMSSYEQYF. As DNA, the CDR3 is TGTGCCAGCAGCTCCCTCCCGCGGGACACGATGAGCTCCTACGAGCAGTACTTC.

CDR3 amino acids: CAWSVSVGGEAFF. CDR3 DNA sequence: TGTGCCTGGAGTGTAAGTGTGGGCGGTGAGGCTTTCTTT. The chain has TRBV30 and TRBJ1-1; D call uncertain. CDR1 and CDR2 from the germline V gene are GTSNPN and SVGIG (reference sequence). This CDR3 is built from 13 residues. V was shortened by 0 bases and J by 11 bases, with 16 bases between the two germline ends.

This clone was detected only a few times. Mismatch with germline at one junction end may stem from a read error. The V and J genes are TRBV7-2 and TRBJ2-1; D call uncertain. CDR3 length equals 13 residues. Looked up from germline, CDR1 is SGHTA and CDR2 is FQGNSA. CDR3: CASSPQSFNEQFF. The CDR3 nucleotides are TGTGCCAGCAGCCCCCAGTCCTTCAATGAGCAGTTCTTC. Full variable domain (outside the CDR3, taken from reference TRBV7-2 and TRBJ2-1): GAGVSQSPSNKVTEKGKDVELRCDPISGHTALYWYRQSLGQGLEFLIYFQGNSAPDKSGLPSDRFSAERTGGSVSTLTIQRTQQEDSAVYLCASSPQSFNEQFFGPGTRLTVL.